Following are 9 T cell receptor beta chains from one sample sequenced in a study of early T cells in non-severe SARS-CoV-2 infection (dated by TCRdb to the early 2020s). Library preparation used 5' RACE. TCRdb shows the sequencer as NextSeq 500. The raw public data were reprocessed by TCRdb itself: fastp quality trimming at Q25, MiXCR clonotype calling, in-frame beta chains only. Each CDR3 protein appears once, grouped with its most common genes and DNA. For this sample there are some 97,000 distinct CDR3 sequences; approximately 9.9% appear just once. The biggest ten clones account for approximately 4.5% of the sample. The source material was whole blood, sampled at baseline. Receptor source: an adult who was a healthcare worker with PCR-confirmed SARS-CoV-2 infection or an uninfected control (not recorded which).

J is TRBJ2-7 and V is TRBV28, with TRBD2 matching over 10 bases. V shed 4 bases and J 4 bases; nucleotides not matched to a gene: 13. There are 17 residues in the CDR3. From germline, CDR1 is MDHEN and CDR2 SYDVKM. The CDR3 loop reads CASSSQGRSGRGYEQYF. Written as DNA, the CDR3 is TGTGCCAGCAGTTCCCAGGGGAGGAGCGGGAGGGGGTACGAGCAGTACTTC.

This clonotype showed up just a few times. The gene calls are TRBV7-2 and TRBJ1-4; D is uncertain. This CDR3 is built from 14 residues. The germline gives CDR1 SGHTA, CDR2 FQGNSA. V was pared by 4 bases and J by 4 bases, with 10 bases between. CDR3 residues: CASSSGLINEKLFF. DNA for the CDR3: TGTGCCAGCAGCTCAGGCCTCATTAATGAAAAACTGTTTTTT.

This clonotype was counted ten times or more. This sequence joins TRBV5-1 and TRBJ1-5; 8 bases agree with TRBD1. The V gene's germline CDR1 is SGHRS and CDR2 YFSETQ. The CDR3 spans 15 residues. Trimming took 3 bases from V and 4 from J; bases not matched to a gene: 6. CDR3 nucleotides: TGCGCCAGCAGCTCGGGGGACAGGCCTAATCAGCCCCAGCATTTT. Amino acid sequence: CASSSGDRPNQPQHF.

The chain employs TRBV28 and TRBJ2-7; 7 bases line up with TRBD2. The V and J ends lost 6 bases and 3 bases, in that order; junction bases with no gene match: 11. CDR1 and CDR2 from the germline V gene are MDHEN and SYDVKM. This CDR3 spans 15 amino acids. CDR3 sequence reads: CASSVVGRGDYEQYF. CDR3 DNA: TGTGCCAGCAGCGTGGTAGGACGGGGGGACTACGAGCAGTACTTC.

The chain employs TRBV9 and TRBJ2-6; unclear D gene. This CDR3 is 14 amino acids long. Germline loops: CDR1 SGDLS, CDR2 YYNGEE. V was cut by 4 bases and J by 4 bases, with 9 bases left in between. The CDR3 is CASSTDPGANVLTF. Here the CDR3 DNA reads TGTGCCAGCAGCACTGACCCCGGGGCCAACGTCCTGACTTTC.

The CDR3 reads CSVIRSGDEQYF. Written as DNA, the CDR3 is TGCAGCGTGATCCGATCCGGGGACGAGCAGTACTTC. This rearrangement joins TRBV29-1 to TRBJ2-7, with D tentatively TRBD2 (5 bases). The germline V gene has CDR1 SQVTM and CDR2 ANQGSEA. The CDR3 spans 12 residues. Trimming cost V 6 bases and J 5 bases, with 14 bases left between them.

This clonotype was seen only a few times. V is TRBV20-1 and J is TRBJ1-6, with D tentatively TRBD1 (6 bases). Germline V gives CDR1 DFQATT, CDR2 SNEGSKA (reference sequence). Between the trimmed V and J ends, which lost 0 bases and 7 bases, there was a span of 13 bases. The CDR3 totals 15 residues. CDR3 in DNA: TGCAGTGCTAGAGACCCGACAGGCCGGAATTCACCCCTCCACTTT. Protein sequence: CSARDPTGRNSPLHF.

The CDR3 DNA sequence: TGTGCCAGCAGCTCCCAGGGTTTGGGGCCCCAGCATTTT. Its protein is CASSSQGLGPQHF. The V gene is TRBV5-8, the J gene TRBJ1-5, with D possibly TRBD1 on 5 matching bases. Deletions cut 3 bases from V and 9 bases from J, with 13 bases between. The CDR3 runs 13 residues. From germline, CDR1 is SGHTS and CDR2 YDEGEE.

This clonotype was picked up many times. V is TRBV20-1 and J is TRBJ1-1; D is perhaps TRBD1 (5 bases). Germline-derived CDR1 and CDR2 are DFQATT and SNEGSKA (reference sequence). Trimming cost V 6 bases and J 0 bases, with 11 bases left between them. CDR3 size: 13 residues. CDR3 in amino acids: CSALGEMNTEAFF. The CDR3 DNA reads as TGCAGTGCCCTGGGGGAGATGAACACTGAAGCTTTCTTT.